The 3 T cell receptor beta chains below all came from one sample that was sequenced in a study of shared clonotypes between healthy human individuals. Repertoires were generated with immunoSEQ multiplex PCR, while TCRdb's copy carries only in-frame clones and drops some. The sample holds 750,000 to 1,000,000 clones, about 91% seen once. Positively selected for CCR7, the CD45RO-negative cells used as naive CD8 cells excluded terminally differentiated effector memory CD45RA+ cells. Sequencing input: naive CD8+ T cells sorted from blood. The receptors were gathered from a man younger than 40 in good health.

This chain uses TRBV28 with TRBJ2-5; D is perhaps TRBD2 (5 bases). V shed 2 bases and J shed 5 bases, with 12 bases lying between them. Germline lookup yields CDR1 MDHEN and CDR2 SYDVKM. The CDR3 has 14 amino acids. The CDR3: CASSLARGRETQYF. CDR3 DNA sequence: TGTGCCAGCAGTTTAGCCAGAGGGCGGGAGACCCAGTACTTC.

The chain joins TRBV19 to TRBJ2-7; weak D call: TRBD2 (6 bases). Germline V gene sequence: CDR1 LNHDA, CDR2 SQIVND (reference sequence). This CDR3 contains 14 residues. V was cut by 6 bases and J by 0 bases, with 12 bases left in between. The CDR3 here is CASSPGTDSYEQYF. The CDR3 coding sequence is TGTGCCAGTAGCCCGGGGACTGACTCCTACGAGCAGTACTTC.

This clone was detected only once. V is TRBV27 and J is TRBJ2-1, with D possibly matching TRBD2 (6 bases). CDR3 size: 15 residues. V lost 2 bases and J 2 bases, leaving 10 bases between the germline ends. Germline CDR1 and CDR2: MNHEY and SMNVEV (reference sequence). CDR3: CASSLGSGAYNEQFF. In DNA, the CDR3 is TGTGCCAGCAGTTTAGGTAGCGGAGCCTACAATGAGCAGTTCTTC.